Below are 11 T cell receptor beta chains sequenced from a single sample in a study of T cell responses to AZD1222 COVID-19 vaccine. Measured with immunoSEQ multiplex PCR; TCRdb has only the in-frame clones, and not every one. This table holds under 130,000 clones, about 88% found once. Sequenced material: peripheral blood, taken 28 days after the second AZD1222 dose. The receptors originated from an adult who received the AZD1222 COVID-19 vaccine.

This chain uses TRBV19 with TRBJ1-2; TRBD1 is a possible D gene (5 bases). Germline-derived CDR1 and CDR2 are LNHDA and SQIVND (reference sequence). Trimming pared 8 bases from V and 4 bases from J, leaving 11 bases between. This CDR3 has 12 residues. The CDR3 coding sequence is TGTGCCAGTGGGACGAGGGCCTATGGCTACACCTTC. This encodes CASGTRAYGYTF. Variable domain in full (rest from reference TRBV19 and TRBJ1-2): DGGITQSPKYLFRKEGQNVTLSCEQNLNHDAMYWYRQDPGQGLRLIYYSQIVNDFQKGDIAEGYSVSREKKESFPLTVTSAQKNPTAFYLCASGTRAYGYTFGSGTRLTVV.

This clone was seen only once. This chain links TRBV9 with TRBJ1-1; maybe TRBD1 (5 bases). There are 15 residues in the CDR3. V was trimmed by 0 bases and J by 6 bases, leaving 15 bases between them. Per germline, CDR1 SGDLS and CDR2 YYNGEE. CDR3 DNA sequence: TGTGCCAGCAGCGTAGTAAGGGGCGGAAATCCTGAAGCTTTCTTT. Its protein is CASSVVRGGNPEAFF. Combining the CDR3 with reference TRBV9 and TRBJ1-1 gives the whole variable domain DSGVTQTPKHLITATGQRVTLRCSPRSGDLSVYWYQQSLDQGLQFLIQYYNGEERAKGNILERFSAQQFPDLHSELNLSSLELGDSALYFCASSVVRGGNPEAFFGQGTRLTVV.

This clone was detected once. J is TRBJ1-1 and V is TRBV6-5; D is unclear. CDR3 length: 12 amino acids. The V and J ends lost 3 bases and 8 bases respectively, with 10 bases between them. From germline, CDR1 is MNHEY and CDR2 SVGAGI. The CDR3 coding sequence is TGTGCCAGCAGTTATGGTTTAGCCGAAGCTTTCTTT. This translates into CASSYGLAEAFF.

The chain uses TRBV19 and TRBJ2-6, with 7 bases fitting TRBD1. With 7 bases clipped from V and 0 bases from J, the junction kept 6 bases outside the gene matches. Germline V lookup: CDR1 LNHDA, CDR2 SQIVND (reference sequence). CDR3 length equals 16 residues. In DNA form, the CDR3 reads TGTGCCAGTAACACGACAGGGAGCTCTGGGGCCAACGTCCTGACTTTC. Translating it yields CASNTTGSSGANVLTF.

For the CDR3, the DNA is TGTGCCAGCAGCTTCGGGAGGAGGTTAGCTGAAGCTTTCTTT. Translating gives CASSFGRRLAEAFF. The rearrangement joins TRBV5-4 to TRBJ1-1; D is ambiguous. The CDR3 runs 14 residues. V shed 2 bases and J shed 6 bases, with 14 bases lying between them. Per the germline V gene, CDR1 is SGHNT and CDR2 is YYREEE (reference sequence).

The chain links TRBV27 to TRBJ2-5; D may match TRBD1 or TRBD2 (5 bases each). In germline, CDR1 is MNHEY, CDR2 SMNVEV (reference sequence). The V end was cut by 4 bases, the J end by 5 bases, with 5 bases between. This CDR3 is 11 amino acids long. This CDR3 reads CASSWGETQYF. The CDR3 DNA reads TGTGCCAGCAGTTGGGGGGAGACCCAGTACTTC.

The chain is built from TRBV29-1 and TRBJ2-7, with 10 positions matching TRBD1. The CDR3 has 13 residues. Germline V gene sequence: CDR1 SQVTM, CDR2 ANQGSEA. V lost 6 bases, J lost 2 bases, and 4 bases stayed unmatched. The CDR3 nucleotides read TGCAGCGTCAATGGACAGGGGGCCTACGAGCAGTACTTC. It specifies CSVNGQGAYEQYF.

This clone was seen a single time. The rearrangement joins TRBV19 to TRBJ2-2, with 8 bases aligning to TRBD1. Germline-derived CDR1 and CDR2 are LNHDA and SQIVND (reference sequence). The V and J ends lost 6 bases and 4 bases, in that order; junction bases with no gene match: 4. This CDR3 comprises 14 residues. CDR3 sequence: CASSPGQGTGELFF. In nucleotides, the CDR3 is TGTGCCAGTAGCCCAGGACAGGGCACCGGGGAGCTGTTTTTT.

The chain links TRBV23-1 to TRBJ1-4; tentatively, D is TRBD1 (5 bases). Being an ORF, TRBV23-1 has a function that is uncertain. The ends were cut back, 8 bases at V and 5 bases at J, with 9 bases in the middle. This CDR3 contains 12 residues. The CDR3 here is CASCAGNEKLFF. The CDR3 nucleotides read TGCGCCAGCTGTGCAGGGAATGAAAAACTGTTTTTT.

V is TRBV4-2 and J is TRBJ1-2, with TRBD1 as a possible D gene (5 bases). CDR1 LGHNA and CDR2 YNFKEQ come from the germline V gene. The CDR3 extends over 15 amino acids. Trimming shortened V by 0 bases and J by 4 bases, and 12 bases separated the two germline ends. CDR3 coding DNA: TGTGCCAGCAGCCAAGATCAGGGCATTGTCTATGGCTACACCTTC. Encoded protein: CASSQDQGIVYGYTF.

V gene TRBV7-9 combines with J gene TRBJ2-1; a possible D gene is TRBD2 (6 bases). CDR1 is SEHNR and CDR2 is FQNEAQ in the germline V gene (reference sequence). The length of the CDR3 is 15 residues. The V end was cut by 2 bases, the J end by 5 bases, with 13 bases between. CDR3 protein: CASSLRGSGDNEQFF. Written as DNA, the CDR3 is TGTGCCAGCAGCTTACGGGGTAGCGGAGACAATGAGCAGTTCTTC.